The rows below give T cell receptor beta chains drawn from one sample of a study of cytomegalovirus exposure and HLA in healthy donors. TCRdb's copy holds only in-frame clones and misses some; the assay was immunoSEQ multiplex PCR. Recorded here are 150,000 to 200,000 clones; the top ten clones represent approximately 0.8%. Sequenced material: PBMCs. The receptors shown here come from a woman in her late teens or twenties in good health and CMV-seropositive. CDR3s include the opening cysteine and the closing phenylalanine or tryptophan. D genes are given only for firm matches.

>TRBJ2-3|TRBV7-8|NA
CASRASSTDTQYF
TGTGCCAGCAGAGCCTCTAGCACAGATACGCAGTATTTT
>TRBJ2-3|TRBV7-9|TRBD1
CASSLAQGITDTQYF
TGTGCCAGCAGCTTGGCACAGGGGATCACAGATACGCAGTATTTT
>TRBJ1-1|TRBV4-3|TRBD1
CASSQADRGSEAFF
TGCGCCAGCAGCCAGGCGGACAGGGGATCTGAAGCTTTCTTT
>TRBJ2-7|TRBV7-6|TRBD2
CASSSGGGYEQYF
TGTGCCAGCAGCTCGGGGGGGGGATACGAGCAGTACTTC
>TRBJ1-5|TRBV6-6|NA
CASSYSAAEGNQPQHF
TGTGCCAGCAGTTACTCGGCCGCCGAAGGCAATCAGCCCCAGCATTTT
>TRBJ2-5|TRBV25-1|TRBD2
CASSGSGSETQYF
TGTGCCAGCAGTGGTAGCGGGAGTGAGACCCAGTACTTC
>TRBJ2-5|TRBV7-6|NA
CASSFKETQYF
TGTGCCAGCAGCTTTAAAGAGACCCAGTACTTC
>TRBJ1-4|TRBV5-1|NA
CASSFDSMNEKLFF
TGCGCCAGCAGCTTTGACAGTATGAATGAAAAACTGTTTTTT
>TRBJ2-6|TRBV15|NA
CATSRELVGANVLTF
TGTGCCACCAGCAGGGAGTTGGTGGGGGCCAACGTCCTGACTTTC
>TRBJ1-1|TRBV5-1|NA
CASSLRETEAFF
TGCGCCAGCAGCTTGCGTGAGACTGAAGCTTTCTTT
>TRBJ2-7|TRBV11-3|TRBD1
CASSLEGQGVEQYF
TGTGCCAGCAGCTTAGAGGGACAGGGGGTTGAGCAGTACTTC
>TRBJ2-4|TRBV5-1|TRBD2
CASRPRLAGTKNIQYF
TGCGCCAGCAGGCCCAGACTAGCGGGGACCAAAAACATTCAGTACTTC
>TRBJ2-7|TRBV13|TRBD2
CASSLSGRAHEQYF
TGTGCCAGCAGCTTAAGCGGGAGGGCCCACGAGCAGTACTTC
>TRBJ1-4|TRBV15|NA
CATSTAGPNEKLFF
TGTGCCACCAGCACTGCGGGGCCTAATGAAAAACTGTTTTTT
>TRBJ1-3|TRBV27|NA
CASSYSNGNTIYF
TGTGCCAGCAGTTATAGTAATGGAAACACCATATATTTT
>TRBJ2-7|TRBV27|NA
CASSSGGFYNEQYF
TGTGCCAGCAGTTCTGGAGGTTTTTACAACGAGCAGTACTTC
>TRBJ2-1|TRBV6-5|NA
CASSYSWSGNEQFF
TGTGCCAGCAGTTACTCGTGGTCCGGGAATGAGCAGTTCTTC
>TRBJ2-7|TRBV10-3|NA
CAISRDYEQYF
TGTGCCATCAGCCGGGACTACGAGCAGTACTTC
>TRBJ1-1|TRBV2|TRBD1
CASSAQGWDTEAFF
TGTGCCAGCAGTGCACAGGGGTGGGACACTGAAGCTTTCTTT
>TRBJ2-7|TRBV7-2|TRBD2
CASAGGPLYEQYF
TGTGCCAGCGCGGGAGGGCCCCTCTACGAGCAGTACTTC
>TRBJ2-7|TRBV15|NA
CATSGRNTYEQYF
TGTGCCACCAGCGGCCGAAACACCTACGAGCAGTACTTC
>TRBJ1-1|TRBV30|NA
CAWSVLSTLNTEAFF
TGTGCCTGGAGTGTACTTTCTACCTTGAACACTGAAGCTTTCTTT
>TRBJ2-7|TRBV19|TRBD2
CASSPRLAGSYEQYF
TGTGCCAGTAGTCCACGGTTAGCGGGTTCCTACGAGCAGTACTTC
>TRBJ1-1|TRBV6-6|NA
CASIILGGNNTEAFF
TGTGCCAGCATCATCCTAGGGGGAAATAACACTGAAGCTTTCTTT
>TRBJ2-6|TRBV11-2|NA
CASSLRATSRAGANVLTF
TGTGCCAGCAGCTTGCGGGCGACTAGTCGTGCTGGGGCCAACGTCCTGACTTTC
>TRBJ1-6|TRBV7-9|TRBD1
CASSRTGSYNSPLHF
TGTGCCAGCAGCCGGACAGGGAGCTATAATTCACCCCTCCACTTT
>TRBJ2-5|TRBV29-1|NA
CSVRQQETQYF
TGCAGCGTTAGACAGCAAGAGACCCAGTACTTC
>TRBJ1-2|TRBV28|NA
CASSLGGNGYTF
TGTGCCAGCAGTTTAGGAGGGAACGGCTACACCTTC
>TRBJ2-1|TRBV6-5|TRBD1
CASRGQGLHEQFF
TGTGCCAGCAGAGGACAGGGTTTGCATGAGCAGTTCTTC
>TRBJ2-7|TRBV27|NA
CASTPTGAGGYEQYF
TGTGCCAGCACCCCTACGGGGGCCGGGGGGTACGAGCAGTACTTC
>TRBJ1-1|TRBV6-5|NA
CASSRIDTNTEAFF
TGTGCCAGCAGTAGAATTGACACGAACACTGAAGCTTTCTTT
>TRBJ1-4|TRBV10-3|TRBD1
CATQGQGAEKLFF
TGTGCCACCCAGGGACAGGGGGCTGAAAAACTGTTTTTT
>TRBJ2-5|TRBV5-6|TRBD2
CASSPRLGASGGFGETQYF
TGTGCCAGCAGTCCTCGTCTCGGGGCTAGCGGGGGTTTCGGGGAGACCCAGTACTTC
>TRBJ2-3|TRBV2|TRBD2
CASSEEERGRARDTQYF
TGTGCCAGCAGTGAAGAGGAGCGCGGGAGGGCCAGAGATACGCAGTATTTT
>TRBJ1-5|TRBV4-2|NA
CASSQESSNQPQHF
TGTGCCAGCAGCCAGGAGTCTAGCAATCAGCCCCAGCATTTT
>TRBJ2-5|TRBV9|NA
CASSLGGSETQYF
TGTGCCAGCAGCCTCGGAGGGTCGGAGACCCAGTACTTC
>TRBJ1-1|TRBV18|TRBD1
CASSAVGQGNTEAFF
TGTGCCAGCTCAGCAGTGGGACAGGGGAACACTGAAGCTTTCTTT
>TRBJ2-1|TRBV6-5|TRBD1
CASSYEDRGRNEQFF
TGTGCCAGCAGTTACGAGGACAGGGGGCGGAATGAGCAGTTCTTC
>TRBJ2-5|TRBV10-1|NA
CASRLACETQYF
TGCGCCAGCAGATTAGCGTGCGAGACCCAGTACTTC
>TRBJ2-2|TRBV19|NA
CASSLQGGGELFF
TGTGCCAGTAGTTTACAGGGCGGCGGGGAGCTGTTTTTT
>TRBJ2-7|TRBV7-9|TRBD1
CASSRTGQGYEQYF
TGTGCCAGCAGCCGTACGGGACAGGGCTACGAGCAGTACTTC
>TRBJ2-4|TRBV6-1|TRBD1
CASSAWDRENIQYF
TGTGCCAGCAGTGCTTGGGACAGGGAGAACATTCAGTACTTC
>TRBJ1-1|TRBV18|NA
CASSANKNTEAFF
TGTGCCAGCTCTGCTAATAAGAACACTGAAGCTTTCTTT
>TRBJ2-7|TRBV11-2|TRBD2
CASSLVGLAGGPGQYF
TGTGCCAGCAGCTTAGTTGGTCTAGCGGGGGGGCCTGGGCAGTACTTC
>TRBJ2-7|TRBV2|NA
CASKGGSYEQYF
TGTGCCAGCAAAGGGGGCTCCTACGAGCAGTACTTC
>TRBJ2-6|TRBV5-1|NA
CASSSGQGNSGANVLTF
TGCGCCAGCAGCTCGGGACAAGGTAACTCTGGGGCCAACGTCCTGACTTTC
>TRBJ2-2|TRBV7-9|NA
CASIIAGLTGELFF
TGTGCCAGCATAATCGCGGGGCTCACCGGGGAGCTGTTTTTT
>TRBJ1-4|TRBV7-2|TRBD1
CASSFSGGTNEKLFF
TGTGCCAGCTCATTTTCAGGGGGCACTAATGAAAAACTGTTTTTT
>TRBJ2-1|TRBV5-4|TRBD2
CASRTSAYNEQFF
TGTGCCAGCAGGACTAGCGCGTACAATGAGCAGTTCTTC
>TRBJ2-3|TRBV7-8|NA
CASSLGARSADTQYF
TGTGCCAGCAGCTTAGGGGCTCGGTCCGCAGATACGCAGTATTTT
>TRBJ1-3|TRBV6-5|NA
CASSYDSNFSGNTIYF
TGTGCCAGCAGTTACGACAGTAACTTCTCTGGAAACACCATATATTTT
>TRBJ1-5|TRBV6-1|NA
CASIEGFSNQPQHF
TGTGCCAGCATAGAGGGTTTTAGCAATCAGCCCCAGCATTTT
>TRBJ2-2|TRBV6-1|TRBD2
CASTLAVTGELFF
TGTGCCAGCACACTAGCGGTAACCGGGGAGCTGTTTTTT
>TRBJ2-4|TRBV5-5|NA
CASSFNRDTTQYF
TGTGCCAGCAGCTTCAACAGGGATACAACTCAGTACTTC
>TRBJ2-1|TRBV2|NA
CASVAEVPYNEQFF
TGTGCCAGCGTAGCTGAGGTGCCATACAATGAGCAGTTCTTC
>TRBJ1-2|TRBV11-3|NA
CASSLDSGQGSANYGYTF
TGTGCCAGCAGCTTAGATTCTGGCCAGGGGTCCGCTAACTATGGCTACACCTTC
>TRBJ1-1|TRBV15|TRBD1
CATSRTTGAGTEAFF
TGTGCCACCAGCAGAACAACAGGGGCGGGCACTGAAGCTTTCTTT